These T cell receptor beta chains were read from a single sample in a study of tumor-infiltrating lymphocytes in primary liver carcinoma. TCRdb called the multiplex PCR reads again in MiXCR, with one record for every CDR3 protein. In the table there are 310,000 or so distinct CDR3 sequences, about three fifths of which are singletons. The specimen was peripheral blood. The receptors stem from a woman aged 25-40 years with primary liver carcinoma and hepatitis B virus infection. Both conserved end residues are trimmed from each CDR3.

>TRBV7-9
ASSKRLAGGNEQF
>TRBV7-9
ASSPGLAERF
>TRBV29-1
SARLAGAGIEDQY
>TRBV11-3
ASSLDGRTSIDTQY
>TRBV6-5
ASSPRTSSYEQY
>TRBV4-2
AISQDFFQKAYGYT
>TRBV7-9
ASSLAGQAAYGYT
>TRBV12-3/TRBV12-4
ASNRSPRNEQF
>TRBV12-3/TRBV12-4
ASSFGPGGSMNSEAF
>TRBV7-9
ASSLDVQGGAYQPQH
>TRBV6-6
ASGKEANTEAF
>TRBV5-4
ASSLGNLGTTNYGYT
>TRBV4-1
ACSQEGAGGLEPQH
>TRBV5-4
ASSLPAYGYT
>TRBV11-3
VSSRNTGELS
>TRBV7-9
ASSLVGTYEAF
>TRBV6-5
ASSSLRYQPQH
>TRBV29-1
SVQRSTGVETQY
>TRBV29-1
SVDENNEHF
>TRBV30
AWSAGRKEKLF
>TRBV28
ASSSPAPGGPYGYT
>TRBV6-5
ASGYSHLWDRHSYEQY
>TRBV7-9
ASSLLASHEQY
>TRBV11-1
ASRQTGTGLRSTEAF
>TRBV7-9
ASNLEAGVPMNTEVF
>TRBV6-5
ASSPPGETQY
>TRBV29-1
SVRTSESDTQY
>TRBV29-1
SVAGLAGVFGEQF
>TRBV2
ASSEQGHEQF
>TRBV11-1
ASSPKYSEEETQY
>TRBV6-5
VTSRTDTQY
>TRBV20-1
SARGVVHGTSGSYEQY
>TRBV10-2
ASSFTGTETQY
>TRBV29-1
SVKTGNAYEQY
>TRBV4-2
ASSVAGVNYEQC
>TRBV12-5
ASGSVYNEQF
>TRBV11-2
ASSLGFRNYGYA
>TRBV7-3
ASSFAPGETQY
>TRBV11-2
TSSLASSGIDNEQF
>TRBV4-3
ASSRTLTGRGYEQY
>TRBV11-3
ASSLSGLAGKDEQF
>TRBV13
ASSPGQGSGEQY
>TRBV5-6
ASSLLDGGGTGELF
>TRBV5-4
ASSLAPFIGSYNEQF
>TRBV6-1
ASSPTRIYEQY
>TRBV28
ASRQTANYGYT
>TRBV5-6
ASSWGQTSGETQY
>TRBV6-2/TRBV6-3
ASSYQRSSYNSPLH
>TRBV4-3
ASSQGIGSYERY
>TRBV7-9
ASSLEGQFHNEQF
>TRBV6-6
ASSYSKGQGLDKLF
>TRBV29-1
SVLAGELL
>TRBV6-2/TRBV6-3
ASGFSRAYNEQF
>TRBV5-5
ASSPVAGQFRAGELF